The source of this TCR beta chain is a study of T cells after yellow fever vaccination. Study results and limitations: CD4 and CD8 compartments shared a small share of clonotypes. Post-booster reappearance was seen for most primary-vaccination clones (about 96% CD4, 80% to 90% CD8). The study found a weaker secondary response that peaked faster, day 5 versus 15.

Regarding this clonotype: Its antigen remains unknown.

The CDR3 has 16 residues. CDR1 is LGHNA and CDR2 is YNFKEQ in the germline V gene. The V and J ends lost 0 bases and 6 bases, in that order; junction bases with no gene match: 4. 5'RACE template switching added a universal primer site and UMIs to TCR cDNA. MiXCR, applied by TCRdb to the 5' RACE reads, yields one record per CDR3 protein. The data contain 500,000 to 550,000 distinct CDR3 sequences, just over 20% of them singletons. This receptor was taken from a man younger than 35 who received the YFV17D yellow fever vaccine. J is TRBJ2-3 and V is TRBV4-2, with TRBD2 matching 12 bases. The sequencing here drew on PBMCs, taken about 21 days after the first yellow fever vaccination. CDR3 protein: CASSQEGTSGGDTQYF. DNA of the CDR3: TGTGCCAGCAGCCAAGAGGGCACTAGCGGGGGGGATACGCAGTATTTT.